Here is one T cell receptor beta chain with its context. The antigen is not known. Naive CD8 cells lacked CD45RO, underwent positive selection for CCR7 and left out terminally differentiated effector memory CD45RA+ cells. Method: immunoSEQ multiplex PCR; TCRdb's copy keeps in-frame clones and lacks some. The sample has about 2 million clones, 85% to 95% seen once. The sample is drawn from a study of shared clonotypes between healthy human individuals. Study-wide points: Estimated richness values were generally larger in naive subsets than in memory subsets. Genetic and exposure-history diversity was limited by the few donors. An expected dependence of interdonor clonotype sharing on sequencing depth was noted.

Germline CDR1 MNHEY, CDR2 SVGAGI. The J segment lost 6 bases and the V segment lost 7 bases, leaving 14 bases of the junction unmatched. This CDR3 has 15 amino acids. Source material: naive CD8+ T cells sorted from blood. The gene calls are TRBV6-5 and TRBJ1-1, with 7 bases aligning to TRBD1. This receptor was identified in a man between 18 and 35 years old in good health. Here the CDR3 reads CASTDRADSGAEAFF. The CDR3 DNA sequence: TGTGCCAGCACCGACAGGGCCGACAGTGGTGCTGAAGCTTTCTTT.